These 24 T cell receptor beta chains came from one sample sequenced in a study of blood T cell repertoires in COVID-19. Profiled with immunoSEQ multiplex PCR; TCRdb holds only in-frame clones, not every one. Of around 70,000 clones listed, around 90% are singletons. The source material was peripheral blood. The source of these receptors is a middle-aged man with acute or convalescent COVID-19.

J is TRBJ2-7 and V is TRBV5-1, with TRBD1 matching over 7 bases. The CDR3 spans 16 residues. The germline CDR1 and CDR2 sequences are SGHRS and YFSETQ. V lost 3 bases to trimming and J lost 3 bases; unmatched junction nucleotides: 12. CDR3 nucleotides: TGCGCCAGCAGCTGGGCGACAGGGATAAGGGTCTACGAGCAGTACGTC. This gives the protein CASSWATGIRVYEQYV.

The CDR3 is CASSEPVGEKLFF. The CDR3 DNA is TGTGCCAGCAGTGAACCCGTTGGCGAAAAACTGTTTTTT. The rearrangement links TRBV6-1 to TRBJ1-4; D is uncertain. From germline, CDR1 is MNHNS and CDR2 SASEGT. V lost 2 bases, J lost 8 bases, and 9 bases lay in between. The CDR3 extends over 13 amino acids.

The V gene is TRBV2, the J gene TRBJ1-2, with TRBD1 matching over 10 bases. Looked up from germline, CDR1 is SNHLY and CDR2 is FYNNEI. With V trimmed by 0 bases and J by 4 bases, 2 bases remained unmatched. The CDR3 is made up of 15 amino acids. The CDR3, as DNA: TGTGCCAGCAGTGAAGCCGGGACAGGGGTCTATGGCTACACCTTC. Translating it yields CASSEAGTGVYGYTF.

The chain employs TRBV2 and TRBJ2-3, with 14 bases fitting TRBD2. CDR1 and CDR2 (germline): SNHLY, FYNNEI. The CDR3 has 18 amino acids. V dropped 0 bases and J dropped 4; count of bases not matched to a gene: 6. CDR3 residues: CASSEARLAGGLADTQYF. The CDR3 DNA sequence: TGTGCCAGCAGTGAAGCAAGACTAGCGGGGGGGCTGGCAGATACGCAGTATTTT.

The chain recombines TRBV7-9 with TRBJ1-2, with 7 bases lining up with TRBD1. V lost 5 bases and J lost 8; bases outside the gene matches: 8. The CDR3 has 13 amino acids. Germline loops: CDR1 SEHNR, CDR2 FQNEAQ (reference sequence). CDR3 DNA: TGTGCCAGCAGCAGGGACAGCAGTGAAGGCTACACCTTC. It codes for CASSRDSSEGYTF.

The rearrangement joins TRBV6-4 to TRBJ2-2; D is undetermined. Trimming took 5 bases from V and 4 from J, leaving 5 bases between them. Per the germline V gene, CDR1 is MRHNA and CDR2 is SNTAGT. CDR3 length: 12 residues. CDR3 nucleotide sequence: TGTGCCAGCAGTCAGGTCACCGGGGAGCTGTTTTTT. This codes for CASSQVTGELFF.

The rearrangement joins TRBV2 to TRBJ2-5; 7 positions agree with TRBD1. Germline V gene sequence: CDR1 SNHLY, CDR2 FYNNEI. Losses at the gene ends were 4 bases for V and 2 bases for J; bases not matched to a gene: 7. The CDR3 consists of 15 residues. CDR3 nucleotide sequence: TGTGCCAGCAGTGCTACCACAGGGGTACAAGAGACCCAGTACTTC. This translates into CASSATTGVQETQYF.

The chain recombines TRBV3-1 (or the pseudogene TRBV3-2) with TRBJ1-5, with 8 bases matching TRBD1. Unmatched junction bases numbered 6, after V lost 0 bases and J lost 2 bases. CDR1 is LGHDT and CDR2 is YNNKEL in the germline V gene (reference sequence). The CDR3 has 17 residues. The CDR3 DNA sequence: TGTGCCAGCAGCCAAGATGGGGAGGGACAGGGCAATCAGCCCCAGCATTTT. It codes for CASSQDGEGQGNQPQHF.

The chain combines TRBV20-1 with TRBJ1-2; weak D call: TRBD1 (5 bases). V was pared by 3 bases and J by 3 bases, with 11 bases between. Germline V lookup: CDR1 DFQATT, CDR2 SNEGSKA (reference sequence). CDR3 length equals 13 residues. CDR3 in amino acids: CSASGGVDYGYTF. The CDR3 DNA sequence: TGCAGTGCTAGTGGGGGGGTAGACTATGGCTACACCTTC.

The J gene is TRBJ2-7, the V gene TRBV10-2, with 11 nucleotides matching TRBD2. The CDR3 runs to 15 residues. The J segment lost 5 bases and the V segment lost 2 bases, leaving 5 bases of the junction unmatched. Germline V gene sequence: CDR1 WSHSY, CDR2 SAAADI. The chain's CDR3 is CASSERLAGFHEQYF. Written as DNA, the CDR3 is TGCGCCAGCAGTGAGCGACTAGCGGGATTCCACGAGCAGTACTTC.

This chain links TRBV6-2 or TRBV6-3 with TRBJ2-5, with D hard to call. Trimming took off 2 bases at V and 5 bases at J, with 9 bases between the two ends. Germline lookup yields CDR1 MNHEY and CDR2 SVGEGT. The CDR3 runs 13 residues. CDR3 nucleotide sequence: TGTGCCAGCAGTTACACCCGGTTGGAGACCCAGTACTTC. Protein product: CASSYTRLETQYF.

J is TRBJ2-1 and V is TRBV7-9; tentative D call: TRBD2 (5 bases). CDR3 length: 12 residues. Trimming pared 5 bases from V and 10 bases from J, leaving 12 bases between. The germline V gene encodes CDR1 SEHNR and CDR2 FQNEAQ (reference sequence). CDR3 in amino acids: CASSLGAGEQFF. DNA for the CDR3: TGTGCCAGCAGCCTGGGAGCAGGAGAGCAGTTCTTC.

This clone was found once. The V and J genes are TRBV29-1 and TRBJ2-7; D call uncertain. Trimming cost V 4 bases and J 7 bases, with 17 bases left between them. Looked up from germline, CDR1 is SQVTM and CDR2 is ANQGSEA. The CDR3 has 13 residues. The CDR3 DNA sequence: TGCAGCGTTGTCCCTCTCCAGGCGAGTGAGCAGTACTTC. Its translation: CSVVPLQASEQYF.

The sample holds one count of this clone. V and J are TRBV2 and TRBJ2-7, with 11 bases matching TRBD1. Trimming cost V 3 bases and J 4 bases; bases outside gene matches: 5. The CDR3 has 15 residues. CDR1 and CDR2 from the germline V gene are SNHLY and FYNNEI. The CDR3 DNA follows: TGTGCCAGCAGTGACTTGGACAGGGGGCCTTACGAGCAGTACGTC. Translation: CASSDLDRGPYEQYV.

V gene TRBV9 combines with J gene TRBJ2-4, with D tentatively TRBD1 (6 bases). This CDR3 has 16 residues. V shed 3 bases and J shed 8 bases, with 21 bases lying between them. Germline V gene lookup returns CDR1 SGDLS and CDR2 YYNGEE. CDR3 protein: CASSGNTGTARDIQYF. The CDR3 DNA reads as TGTGCCAGCAGCGGAAATACAGGGACCGCCAGGGACATTCAGTACTTC.

The chain uses TRBV9 and TRBJ2-3; 7 bases line up with TRBD2. The germline V gene encodes CDR1 SGDLS and CDR2 YYNGEE. V gave up 6 bases and J gave up 9 bases; unmatched junction bases: 13. The CDR3 consists of 14 residues. The DNA of the CDR3 is TGTGCCAGCACGCAGACTACCGCGGGGGACACGCAGTATTTT. This encodes CASTQTTAGDTQYF. Full variable domain (missing parts from reference TRBV9 and TRBJ2-3): DSGVTQTPKHLITATGQRVTLRCSPRSGDLSVYWYQQSLDQGLQFLIQYYNGEERAKGNILERFSAQQFPDLHSELNLSSLELGDSALYFCASTQTTAGDTQYFGPGTRLTVL.

This rearrangement joins TRBV2 to TRBJ1-2; the D is unclear. Trimming took 7 bases from V and 3 from J, leaving 21 bases between them. The CDR3 is made up of 16 amino acids. Germline V gives CDR1 SNHLY, CDR2 FYNNEI. DNA for the CDR3: TGTGCCAGCAAGCGGCTACTGTATGGCAATGACTATGGCTACACCTTC. Translation: CASKRLLYGNDYGYTF.

The V call is TRBV6-5, the J call TRBJ1-2; TRBD1 matches at 8 bases. The CDR3 loop spans 13 amino acids. Germline lookup yields CDR1 MNHEY and CDR2 SVGAGI. Losses at the gene ends were 6 bases for V and 8 bases for J; bases not matched to a gene: 8. The chain's CDR3 is CASRRGQGYGYTF. The CDR3 nucleotides read TGTGCCAGCAGACGCGGACAGGGATACGGCTACACCTTC.

The rearrangement joins TRBV4-1 to TRBJ2-2, with 9 bases lining up with TRBD2. Germline CDR1 is MGHRA and CDR2 is YSYEKL. Germline trimming cut 2 bases from V and 7 bases from J; bases unmatched to any gene: 14. This CDR3 is 18 amino acids long. The CDR3: CASSQNIWRGGTGGELFF. CDR3 DNA sequence: TGCGCCAGCAGCCAAAATATCTGGCGGGGGGGGACCGGCGGGGAGCTGTTTTTT.

This chain uses TRBV28 with TRBJ2-5, with 9 bases identical to TRBD1. V lost 3 bases to trimming and J lost 4 bases; unmatched junction nucleotides: 3. Germline V gives CDR1 MDHEN, CDR2 SYDVKM. The length of the CDR3 is 14 residues. The CDR3 region is CASSFRQGVETQYF. The CDR3 DNA reads TGTGCCAGCAGTTTTAGACAGGGGGTAGAGACCCAGTACTTC.

The rearrangement links TRBV9 to TRBJ2-2; D perhaps matches TRBD2 (7 bases). Deletions cut 0 bases from V and 3 bases from J, with 9 bases between. The CDR3 spans 15 residues. CDR1 and CDR2 (germline): SGDLS, YYNGEE. CDR3 coding DNA: TGTGCCAGCAGCGTAGACGGGGGGCACACCGGGGAGCTGTTTTTT. It codes for CASSVDGGHTGELFF. Filled out from reference TRBV9 and TRBJ2-2, the complete variable domain reads DSGVTQTPKHLITATGQRVTLRCSPRSGDLSVYWYQQSLDQGLQFLIQYYNGEERAKGNILERFSAQQFPDLHSELNLSSLELGDSALYFCASSVDGGHTGELFFGEGSRLTVL.

The count of this clone is one. The CDR3 region has the DNA TGCGCCAGCAGCCAAGAAAGGGGGCGCGGTGAAAAACTGTTTTTT. It yields the protein CASSQERGRGEKLFF. The chain employs TRBV4-1 and TRBJ1-4, with TRBD1 matching 7 bases. There are 15 residues in the CDR3. V lost 0 bases, J lost 7 bases, and 5 bases stayed unmatched. CDR1 is MGHRA and CDR2 is YSYEKL in the germline V gene.

The chain recombines TRBV5-4 with TRBJ2-7, with D possibly matching TRBD1 (5 bases). This CDR3 has 14 residues. Germline loops: CDR1 SGHNT, CDR2 YYREEE (reference sequence). V was clipped by 4 bases and J by 2 bases, with 13 bases between them. CDR3 DNA: TGTGCCAGCAGCCTAGGGGCAGGAGCCTACGAGCAGTACTTC. Its translation is CASSLGAGAYEQYF. Full variable domain (remainder filled in from reference TRBV5-4 and TRBJ2-7): ETGVTQSPTHLIKTRGQQVTLRCSSQSGHNTVSWYQQALGQGPQFIFQYYREEENGRGNFPPRFSGLQFPNYSSELNVNALELDDSALYLCASSLGAGAYEQYFGPGTRLTVT.

V usage is TRBV6-5 and J usage is TRBJ2-7, with TRBD1 matching 8 bases. Germline CDR1 MNHEY, CDR2 SVGAGI. The CDR3 is 12 amino acids. V dropped 7 bases and J dropped 4; count of bases not matched to a gene: 3. CDR3 loop: CASKDRVYEQYF. The CDR3 coding sequence is TGTGCCAGCAAGGACAGGGTTTACGAGCAGTACTTC.